Each of the 13 T cell receptor beta chains below was sequenced from the same sample in a study of identifying expanded T cells in peripheral blood (dated by TCRdb to about 2019). The library was made by the immunoSEQ multiplex PCR assay. TCRdb re-hosts the immuneACCESS table, in-frame sequences only. Its copies lack some clones; in the studies checked, an unresolved V gene accounts for under half of them, and the cause for the rest is not known. The sample includes around 85,000 clones, with about 89% observed a single time. Clones ranked in the top ten supply 2.8% of the sample. The sample comprised blood. The receptors stem from a person aged 18-70 years in good health.

This clone was seen just once. The chain employs TRBV18 and TRBJ2-3; D remains ambiguous. Germline V gene sequence: CDR1 KGHSH, CDR2 LQKENI. V lost 6 bases and J lost 2, with 15 bases in between. The CDR3 covers 15 residues. CDR3 nucleotides: TGTGCCAGCTCCTTTAGCTACAGTTCCACAGATACGCAGTATTTT. This sequence encodes CASSFSYSSTDTQYF.

V is TRBV5-6 and J is TRBJ2-1; possibly TRBD2 for D (6 bases). The CDR3 is 15 residues long. The germline CDR1 and CDR2 sequences are SGHDT and YYEEEE. V was clipped by 0 bases and J by 5 bases, with 12 bases between them. The chain's CDR3 is CASSLGWGTHNEQFF. The CDR3 nucleotides read TGTGCCAGCAGCTTGGGGTGGGGGACTCACAATGAGCAGTTCTTC.

This clone has more than one count but fewer than ten. The rearrangement uses TRBV19 and TRBJ1-2; no firm D call. The CDR3 contains 14 residues. V was clipped by 5 bases and J by 6 bases, with 16 bases between them. The germline V gene encodes CDR1 LNHDA and CDR2 SQIVND (reference sequence). The CDR3 protein is CASSVGLSSDGYTF. CDR3 coding DNA: TGTGCCAGTAGTGTCGGTCTGTCCTCAGATGGCTACACCTTC.

The chain recombines TRBV28 with TRBJ1-2; no definite D call. This CDR3 spans 11 amino acids. Trimming took 5 bases from V and 7 from J, leaving 8 bases between them. The germline CDR1 and CDR2 sequences are MDHEN and SYDVKM. CDR3 region: CASSDHVGYTF. The CDR3 coding sequence is TGTGCCAGCAGTGATCACGTTGGCTACACCTTC.

The V and J genes are TRBV29-1 and TRBJ2-7; D possibly corresponds to TRBD1 (8 bases). Germline V lookup: CDR1 SQVTM, CDR2 ANQGSEA. V gave up 6 bases and J gave up 2 bases, with 17 bases separating them. This CDR3 comprises 14 residues. The CDR3 loop reads CSVGGTGTAYEQYF. CDR3 in DNA: TGCAGCGTGGGAGGGACAGGTACAGCCTACGAGCAGTACTTC.

V usage is TRBV7-9 and J usage is TRBJ2-5; TRBD2 matches at 8 bases. Looked up from germline, CDR1 is SEHNR and CDR2 is FQNEAQ (reference sequence). The CDR3 has 14 residues. Germline trimming cut 8 bases from V and 1 base from J; bases unmatched to any gene: 6. For the CDR3, the DNA is TGTGCCAGCGGACTAGCAGGAAGCCAAGAGACCCAGTACTTC. Translation: CASGLAGSQETQYF.

The chain uses TRBV18 and TRBJ2-5, with unresolved D. Trimming removed 2 bases from V and 4 bases from J, with 8 bases in between. Germline V gene lookup returns CDR1 KGHSH and CDR2 LQKENI. CDR3 size: 13 residues. The DNA of the CDR3 is TGTGCCAGCTCACCAAGTCGCGCAGAGACCCAGTACTTC. Translating it yields CASSPSRAETQYF.

This chain links TRBV7-9 with TRBJ2-5; the D gene is possibly TRBD2 (6 bases). CDR3 length: 15 amino acids. Germline assignment: CDR1 SEHNR and CDR2 FQNEAQ (reference sequence). V gave up 6 bases and J gave up 1 base, with 15 bases separating them. DNA for the CDR3: TGTGCCAGCAGAGATAGCGGAGGAGCCCAAGAGACCCAGTACTTC. Its translation: CASRDSGGAQETQYF.

This clone has just a few counts. The chain is built from TRBV29-1 and TRBJ1-1, with D perhaps TRBD1 (6 bases). Trimming removed 6 bases from V and 4 bases from J, with 21 bases in between. Germline V gene sequence: CDR1 SQVTM, CDR2 ANQGSEA. The CDR3 has 15 residues. DNA for the CDR3: TGCAGCGTCGATCAAAACCCAGGGGATCGCACTGAAGCTTTCTTT. It translates to CSVDQNPGDRTEAFF.

The CDR3 here is CASSLATGGRQPQHF. The CDR3 bases are TGTGCCAGCAGCTTAGCGACAGGGGGTCGTCAGCCCCAGCATTTT. The V call is TRBV7-2, the J call TRBJ1-5, with 9 bases matching TRBD1. Germline lookup yields CDR1 SGHTA and CDR2 FQGNSA. The CDR3 runs 15 residues. Trimming took 0 bases from V and 6 from J; bases not matched to a gene: 3.

This clone was counted once. The V call is TRBV5-4, the J call TRBJ2-2; D is ambiguous. Trimming pared 2 bases from V and 1 base from J, leaving 12 bases between. Per germline, CDR1 SGHNT and CDR2 YYREEE (reference sequence). The CDR3 consists of 16 residues. The CDR3 sequence is CASSFVVGLNTGELFF. Here the CDR3 DNA reads TGTGCCAGCAGCTTTGTAGTGGGGTTGAACACCGGGGAGCTGTTTTTT.

This chain connects TRBV7-8 to TRBJ1-1; D uncertain. Germline values: CDR1 SGHVS, CDR2 FQNEAQ. V was pared by 0 bases and J by 1 base, with 3 bases between. The CDR3 contains 13 residues. The CDR3 nucleotides are TGTGCCAGCAGCTTAGCAGAGAACACTGAAGCTTTCTTT. Encoded protein: CASSLAENTEAFF.

The chain employs TRBV28 and TRBJ2-1, with unresolved D. The CDR3 contains 17 residues. Germline values: CDR1 MDHEN, CDR2 SYDVKM. V lost 5 bases to trimming and J lost 0 bases, with 17 bases between them. CDR3 region: CASSPGLGISSYNEQFF. For the CDR3, the DNA is TGTGCCAGCAGTCCGGGCCTAGGGATAAGCTCCTACAATGAGCAGTTCTTC.